This TCR beta chain was profiled in a study of cytomegalovirus exposure and HLA in healthy donors. Study-level points and caveats: The HLA-A and HLA-B alleles of most subjects were reportedly predicted accurately from TCR beta sequences.

Comment on this clone: The antigen is unknown.

The PCR employed 60 Vbeta primers together with 13 Jbeta primers. Sequencing was performed with immunoSEQ multiplex PCR; in TCRdb, only in-frame clones are kept and a portion is missing. The sample includes over 90,000 clones, roughly three quarters of them seen just once. Sequencing used PBMCs. This TCR was recovered from a woman aged 18-29 years in good health and CMV-seropositive.

CDR3 nucleotides: TGTGCCAGCAGCTTACCCGGGACAATAGGAAACACCATATATTTT. Protein product: CASSLPGTIGNTIYF. The chain uses TRBV11-2 and TRBJ1-3; possibly TRBD1 for D (6 bases). The length of the CDR3 is 15 residues. Germline V CDR1 and CDR2: SGHAT, FQNNGV. Deletions cut 2 bases from V and 4 bases from J, with 12 bases between.